This TCR beta chain is drawn from a study of tumor and adjacent non-tumor tissue in lung cancer. On the study more broadly: Aged roughly 31 to 85 years, patients included more than nine men and about 5 women with stage I to III disease.

Three rounds of nested PCR, following a modified ARM-PCR protocol, produced the TCRbeta library. MiXCR, applied by TCRdb to the multiplex PCR reads, yields one record per CDR3 protein. The data show roughly 150,000 distinct CDR3 sequences, roughly 70% seen once. Broader study findings: Tumor TCR diversity, when higher, was linked to shorter survival.

Points on this clonotype: Its matching antigen is unknown. The junction and the germline gene differ at one end; a read error may be behind it.

The template was RNA from unsorted bulk tissue. The sequencing input was lung tumor tissue. This sequence originates from a man aged 55 to 70 with small cell lung cancer.

CDR3 residues: CVSSRYRSSYNEQFF. In DNA, the CDR3 is TGTGTCAGCAGTCGATACCGAAGCTCCTACAATGAGCAGTTCTTC. V gene TRBV6-5 combines with J gene TRBJ2-1; D is unresolved. Germline V gene data show CDR1 as MNHEY and CDR2 as SVGAGI. This CDR3 is 15 amino acids long.